This is a list of T cell receptor beta chains from one sample in a study of T cells in Graves' hyperthyroidism and ophthalmopathy. TCRdb itself ran the multiplex PCR reads through MiXCR, one entry per CDR3 protein. The profile shows fewer than 450,000 distinct CDR3 sequences, roughly 15% of them singletons. The sample comprised blood. These receptors came from a woman aged 25-40 years with Graves' hyperthyroidism that later progressed to Graves' ophthalmopathy. Each CDR3 is given with its conserved first and last residue. Each record gives: V gene, clone size, D gene, J gene, CDR3 DNA, CDR3 protein. The D gene is left open where the match is weak. Size is omitted from some rows. Given values are once, few, many or a class for expanded clones.

v_gene: TRBV3-1; abundance: many; d_gene: .; j_gene: TRBJ2-7; CDR3nt: TGTGCCAGCACCTCAAAGGGGGGCGAGCAGTACTTC; CDR3aa: CASTSKGGEQYF
v_gene: TRBV6-2/TRBV6-3; abundance: many; d_gene: .; j_gene: TRBJ1-1; CDR3nt: TGTGCCAGCAGTTACGCCGTAATGAACACTGAAGCTTTCTTT; CDR3aa: CASSYAVMNTEAFF
v_gene: TRBV6-5; abundance: many; d_gene: TRBD1; j_gene: TRBJ1-1; CDR3nt: TGTGCCAGCAGTTACGGGGACAGGCATACGAGTGAAGCTTTCTTT; CDR3aa: CASSYGDRHTSEAFF
v_gene: TRBV6-2/TRBV6-3; abundance: .; d_gene: TRBD2; j_gene: TRBJ2-1; CDR3nt: TGTGCCAGCAGTTATTCCAGCGGGAGTCGAATCTACAATGAGCAGTTCTTC; CDR3aa: CASSYSSGSRIYNEQFF
v_gene: TRBV10-2; abundance: many; d_gene: TRBD2; j_gene: TRBJ2-3; CDR3nt: TGCGCCAGCAGTGATGGGCGGGGGGGATTCACAGATACGCAGTATTTT; CDR3aa: CASSDGRGGFTDTQYF
v_gene: TRBV30; abundance: many; d_gene: .; j_gene: TRBJ1-1; CDR3nt: TGTGCCTGGAGTCTGGACAGGAACACTGAAGCTTTCTTT; CDR3aa: CAWSLDRNTEAFF
v_gene: TRBV6-1; abundance: few; d_gene: .; j_gene: TRBJ2-7; CDR3nt: TGTGCCAGCAGTGACAGGGGTGTCGGGCAGTACTTC; CDR3aa: CASSDRGVGQYF
v_gene: TRBV7-8; abundance: many; d_gene: .; j_gene: TRBJ2-7; CDR3nt: TGTGCCAGCACCACCGAGGGGGGCGGCCTCTACGAGCAGTACTTC; CDR3aa: CASTTEGGGLYEQYF
v_gene: TRBV4-1; abundance: .; d_gene: .; j_gene: TRBJ2-5; CDR3nt: TGCGCCAGCAGCCAAGTTCTTAAAGAGACCCGGTACTTC; CDR3aa: CASSQVLKETRYF
v_gene: TRBV5-1; abundance: many; d_gene: TRBD1; j_gene: TRBJ2-7; CDR3nt: TGCGCCAGCAGCACCGGACAGGGGAATGTGGTCGAGCAGTACTTC; CDR3aa: CASSTGQGNVVEQYF